The sequence of this TCR beta chain was determined in a study of shared clonotypes between healthy human individuals. Study-wide results and caveats: A reduction in generation probabilities was seen for non-shared clonotypes relative to those shared by all four donors.

CD45RO-negative, CCR7-selected cells formed the naive CD8 fraction, which excluded terminally differentiated effector memory CD45RA+ cells. The CDR3 totals 14 residues. The ends lost 4 bases at V and 1 base at J; junction bases unmatched: 3. Germline assignment: CDR1 SQVTM and CDR2 ANQGSEA. Comment on this clone: Its antigen is still unknown.

Original analysis: ImmunoSEQ output held junction-only sequences without quality scores, so filtering differed. Some clones are missing from TCRdb's copy, which holds only in-frame ones; the method was immunoSEQ multiplex PCR. Clonal size and the V and J genes are those of that table, whereas D and trimming came from the DNA. Here the sample spans hundreds of thousands of clones, around 96% being singletons. The chain has TRBV29-1 and TRBJ2-1; 8 bases are shared with TRBD2. Source material: naive CD8+ T cells sorted from blood. The sequence derives from a woman aged 25 to 45 in good health. In DNA form, the CDR3 reads TGCAGCGTTGTACTAGCGGTATCCTACAATGAGCAGTTCTTC. It yields the protein CSVVLAVSYNEQFF.